A single sample is the source of the 14 T cell receptor beta chains below, sequenced in a study of technical replicates of blood from several donors. Clones were sequenced by immunoSEQ multiplex PCR, and TCRdb holds only the in-frame ones, with some missing. The table shows tens of thousands of clones, with less than 96% occurring only once. The sample taken for sequencing was T cells isolated from PBMCs. The receptor source for this set is a human donor in good health.

The chain employs TRBV27 and TRBJ2-1, with a possible D match to TRBD2 (5 bases). This CDR3 region has 11 residues. Germline V CDR1 and CDR2: MNHEY, SMNVEV (reference sequence). Between the trimmed V and J ends, which lost 5 bases and 9 bases, there was a span of 8 bases. Here the CDR3 DNA reads TGTGCCAGCAGTCTTGGACTTGAGCAGTTCTTC. The encoded protein is CASSLGLEQFF.

The rearrangement joins TRBV9 to TRBJ1-4; tentative D call: TRBD1 (6 bases). Trimming took off 0 bases at V and 8 bases at J, with 14 bases between the two ends. This CDR3 is built from 15 residues. The germline CDR1 and CDR2 sequences are SGDLS and YYNGEE. The CDR3 DNA reads TGTGCCAGCAGCGTAGCGGGGACAAGGCGCGAAAAACTGTTTTTT. Translation: CASSVAGTRREKLFF.

This chain uses TRBV6-5 with TRBJ1-1; 8 bases map to TRBD1. Per the germline V gene, CDR1 is MNHEY and CDR2 is SVGAGI. J gave up 6 bases and V 3 bases, and 3 bases lay outside the gene matches. The CDR3 has 13 residues. As DNA, the CDR3 is TGTGCCAGCAGTTATTCCAGGGGGCCTGAAGCTTTCTTT. Translating it yields CASSYSRGPEAFF.

The chain joins TRBV7-2 to TRBJ1-5; 8 positions agree with TRBD1. Trimming took 6 bases from V and 4 from J; bases not matched to a gene: 5. Germline V gene lookup returns CDR1 SGHTA and CDR2 FQGNSA. CDR3 size: 14 residues. CDR3 protein: CASRRQGKNQPQHF. CDR3 sequence (DNA): TGTGCCAGCAGGAGACAGGGGAAGAATCAGCCCCAGCATTTT.

This sequence joins TRBV27 and TRBJ1-1; no clear D. CDR1 and CDR2 from the germline V gene are MNHEY and SMNVEV (reference sequence). V was shortened by 6 bases and J by 2 bases, with 10 bases between the two germline ends. The CDR3 sequence is 13 residues long. This CDR3 is CASSHLLNTEAFF. DNA of the CDR3: TGTGCCAGCAGCCACCTATTAAACACTGAAGCTTTCTTT.

This clone was picked up one time. The V gene is TRBV5-4, the J gene TRBJ1-1, with D perhaps TRBD1 (5 bases). The CDR3 runs 16 residues. V was cut by 5 bases and J by 7 bases, with 24 bases left in between. CDR1 and CDR2 from the germline V gene are SGHNT and YYREEE (reference sequence). The CDR3 DNA follows: TGTGCCAGCAGGCCCGGCGAGGCGCCGGGGGGTAATGAAGCTTTCTTT. It codes for CASRPGEAPGGNEAFF.

This sequence joins TRBV5-5 and TRBJ2-1; D gene uncertain. The CDR3 has 14 residues. The V gene's germline CDR1 is SGHKS and CDR2 YYEKEE (reference sequence). V lost 4 bases to trimming and J lost 8 bases, with 16 bases between them. CDR3 amino acids: CASSPQPLSDEQFF. CDR3 sequence (DNA): TGTGCCAGCAGCCCCCAACCCCTTAGTGATGAGCAGTTCTTC.

The chain carries TRBV4-1 and TRBJ2-7; TRBD1 is a possible D gene (6 bases). CDR1 is MGHRA, CDR2 YSYEKL, per germline. Trimming removed 1 base at V and 3 bases at J, with 13 bases between. CDR3 length: 15 amino acids. The CDR3 coding sequence is TGCGCCAGCAGCCAAGTAGGGGGAGAGTACTACGAGCAGTACTTC. It codes for CASSQVGGEYYEQYF.

This clone has just one count. This sequence joins TRBV19 and TRBJ2-3; D not certain. Germline assignment: CDR1 LNHDA and CDR2 SQIVND (reference sequence). CDR3 size: 13 residues. With 10 bases removed from V and 4 bases from J, the gap between germline ends came to 15 bases. Written as DNA, the CDR3 is TGTGCCACCTCTTCGACTGTTCCAGATACGCAGTATTTT. Amino acids: CATSSTVPDTQYF.

This clone has only one observation. V and J are TRBV4-1 and TRBJ1-3, with D hard to call. The CDR3 totals 13 residues. The germline V gene encodes CDR1 MGHRA and CDR2 YSYEKL. V was shortened by 0 bases and J by 4 bases, with 4 bases between the two germline ends. DNA of the CDR3: TGCGCCAGCAGCCAAGACAGGGGAAACACCATATATTTT. It codes for CASSQDRGNTIYF.

The CDR3 protein is CASSESGSWETSYEQYF. CDR3 nucleotides: TGCGCCAGCAGTGAGTCGGGTTCGTGGGAGACGTCCTACGAGCAGTACTTC. The chain joins TRBV10-2 to TRBJ2-7; possibly TRBD2 for D (5 bases). Per germline, CDR1 WSHSY and CDR2 SAAADI. This CDR3 has 17 residues. V was pared by 0 bases and J by 1 base, with 16 bases between.

This clone is a singleton in its sample. The chain carries TRBV7-9 and TRBJ2-7; D might be TRBD1 (6 bases). This CDR3 spans 16 amino acids. The V end was cut by 1 base, the J end by 3 bases, with 16 bases between. In germline, CDR1 is SEHNR, CDR2 FQNEAQ (reference sequence). This chain's CDR3 is CASSLDRVKGDYEQYF. CDR3 in DNA: TGTGCCAGCAGCTTAGACAGGGTTAAGGGGGACTACGAGCAGTACTTC.

The rearrangement uses TRBV12-5 and TRBJ2-1, with TRBD2 identical over 11 bases. Unmatched junction bases numbered 5, after V lost 6 bases and J lost 1 base. This CDR3 spans 16 amino acids. Germline-derived CDR1 and CDR2 are LGHNT and FRNRAP. The CDR3 bases are TGTGCTAGTGGCCTCGGACTAGCGGGTTCCTACAATGAGCAGTTCTTC. This sequence encodes CASGLGLAGSYNEQFF.

The chain links TRBV9 to TRBJ2-6; TRBD1 matches 9 bases. The ends lost 2 bases at V and 2 bases at J; junction bases unmatched: 8. The CDR3 sequence is 18 residues long. CDR1 and CDR2 (germline): SGDLS, YYNGEE. The CDR3 DNA follows: TGTGCCAGCAGCGTCGCCGGGACAGGGTTTCCTGGGGCCAACGTCCTGACTTTC. Translating it yields CASSVAGTGFPGANVLTF.